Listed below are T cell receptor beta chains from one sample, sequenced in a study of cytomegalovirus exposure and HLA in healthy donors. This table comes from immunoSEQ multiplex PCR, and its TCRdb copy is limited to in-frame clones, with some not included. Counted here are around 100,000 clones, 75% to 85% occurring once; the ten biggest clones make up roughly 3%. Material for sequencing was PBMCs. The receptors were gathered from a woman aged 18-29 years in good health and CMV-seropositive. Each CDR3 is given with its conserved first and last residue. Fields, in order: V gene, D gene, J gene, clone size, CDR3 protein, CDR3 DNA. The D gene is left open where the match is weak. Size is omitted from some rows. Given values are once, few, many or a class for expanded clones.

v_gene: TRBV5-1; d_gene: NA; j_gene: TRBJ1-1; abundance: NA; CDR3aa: CASSLGAGQNTEAFF; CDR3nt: TGCGCCAGCAGCTTGGGGGCAGGGCAAAACACTGAAGCTTTCTTT
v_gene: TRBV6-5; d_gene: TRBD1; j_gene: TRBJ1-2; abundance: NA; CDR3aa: CASSYSPGTGAHGYTF; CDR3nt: TGTGCCAGCAGTTACTCTCCAGGAACAGGGGCCCATGGCTACACCTTC
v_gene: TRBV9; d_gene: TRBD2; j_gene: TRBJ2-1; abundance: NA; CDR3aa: CASSVSGSGASYNEQFF; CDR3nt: TGTGCCAGCAGCGTTAGCGGGAGTGGAGCTTCGTACAATGAGCAGTTCTTC
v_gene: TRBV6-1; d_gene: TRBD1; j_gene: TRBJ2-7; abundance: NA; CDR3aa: CASSVGQGAYEQYF; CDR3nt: TGTGCCAGCAGCGTCGGACAGGGGGCTTACGAGCAGTACTTC
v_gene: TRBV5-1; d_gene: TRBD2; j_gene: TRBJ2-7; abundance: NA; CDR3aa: CASSWTSGSWEQYF; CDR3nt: TGCGCCAGCAGCTGGACAAGCGGGAGTTGGGAGCAGTACTTC
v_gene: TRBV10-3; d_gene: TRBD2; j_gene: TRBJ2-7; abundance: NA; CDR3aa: CAAGLADTYEQYF; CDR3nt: TGTGCCGCCGGACTAGCGGATACCTACGAGCAGTACTTC
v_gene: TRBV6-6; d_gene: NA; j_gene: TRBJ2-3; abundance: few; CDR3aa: CASIGGGADTDTQYF; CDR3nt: TGTGCCAGCATAGGGGGAGGGGCGGACACAGATACGCAGTATTTT
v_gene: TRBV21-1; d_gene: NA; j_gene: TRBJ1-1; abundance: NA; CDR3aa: CASSRTDRGDTEAFF; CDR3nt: TGTGCCAGCAGCAGGACGGACAGGGGCGATACTGAAGCTTTCTTT
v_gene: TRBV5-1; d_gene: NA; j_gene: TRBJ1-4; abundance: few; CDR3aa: CASSLAGVDGEKLFF; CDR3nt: TGCGCCAGCAGCTTGGCAGGGGTCGATGGTGAAAAACTGTTTTTT
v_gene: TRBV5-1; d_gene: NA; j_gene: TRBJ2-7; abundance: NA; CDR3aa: CASSGGLTRLSYEQYF; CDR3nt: TGCGCCAGCAGCGGTGGTTTGACTAGACTGTCCTACGAGCAGTACTTC
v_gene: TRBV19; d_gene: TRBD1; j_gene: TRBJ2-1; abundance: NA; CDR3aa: CASSIRDRIGNEQFF; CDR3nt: TGTGCCAGTAGTATAAGGGACAGGATAGGCAATGAGCAGTTCTTC
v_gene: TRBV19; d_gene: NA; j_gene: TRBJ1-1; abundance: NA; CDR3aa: CASVPTATRITEAFF; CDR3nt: TGTGCCAGTGTCCCTACGGCGACACGTATCACTGAAGCTTTCTTT
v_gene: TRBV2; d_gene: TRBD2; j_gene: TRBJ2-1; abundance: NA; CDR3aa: CASSISGSVYNEQFF; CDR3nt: TGTGCCAGCAGTATAAGCGGGAGCGTGTACAATGAGCAGTTCTTC
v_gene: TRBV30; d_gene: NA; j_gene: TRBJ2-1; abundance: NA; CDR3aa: CAWTRGWYEQFF; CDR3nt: TGTGCCTGGACCCGGGGTTGGTATGAGCAGTTCTTC
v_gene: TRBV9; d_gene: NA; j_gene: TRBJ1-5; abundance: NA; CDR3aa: CASSVGGRGNQPQHF; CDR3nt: TGTGCCAGCAGCGTAGGTGGGAGAGGCAATCAGCCCCAGCATTTT
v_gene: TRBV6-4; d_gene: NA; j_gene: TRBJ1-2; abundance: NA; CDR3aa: CASSETALHSIYGYTF; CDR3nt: TGTGCCAGCAGTGAGACAGCCTTACACTCCATCTATGGCTACACCTTC
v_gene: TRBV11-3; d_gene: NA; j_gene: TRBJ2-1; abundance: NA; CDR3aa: CASSPGASGYNEQFF; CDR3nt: TGTGCCAGCAGCCCAGGGGCTAGCGGATACAATGAGCAGTTCTTC
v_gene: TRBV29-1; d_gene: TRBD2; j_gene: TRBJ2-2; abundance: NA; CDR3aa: CSVGVSGMGTGELFF; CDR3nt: TGCAGCGTTGGCGTTAGCGGGATGGGCACCGGGGAGCTGTTTTTT
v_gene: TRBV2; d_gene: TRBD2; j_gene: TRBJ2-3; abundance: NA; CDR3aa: CASSRGTSGAGSDTQYF; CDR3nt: TGTGCCAGCAGCCGCGGGACTAGCGGAGCGGGATCAGATACGCAGTATTTT
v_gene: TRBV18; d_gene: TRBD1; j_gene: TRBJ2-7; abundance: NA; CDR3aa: CASSRGTGYEQYF; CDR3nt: TGTGCCAGTTCCCGGGGGACAGGGTACGAGCAGTACTTC
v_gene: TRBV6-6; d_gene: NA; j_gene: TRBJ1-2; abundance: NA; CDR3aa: CASSSTGQLNGYTF; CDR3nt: TGTGCCAGCAGTTCGACGGGACAATTGAACGGCTACACCTTC
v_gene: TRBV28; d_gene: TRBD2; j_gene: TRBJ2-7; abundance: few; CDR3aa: CASSPGLAVSYEQYF; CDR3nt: TGTGCCAGCAGTCCCGGACTAGCGGTCTCCTACGAGCAGTACTTC
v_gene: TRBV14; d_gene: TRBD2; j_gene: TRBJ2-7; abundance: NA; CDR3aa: CASSQELLAGAWGEQYF; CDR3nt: TGTGCCAGCAGCCAAGAGCTCCTAGCGGGGGCTTGGGGCGAGCAGTACTTC
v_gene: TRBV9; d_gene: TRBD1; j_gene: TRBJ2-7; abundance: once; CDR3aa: CASSLSSGTGYEQYF; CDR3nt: TGTGCCAGCAGCCTTTCCTCCGGGACAGGATATGAGCAGTACTTC
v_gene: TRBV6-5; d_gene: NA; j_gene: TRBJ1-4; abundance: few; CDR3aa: CASSYAGRRNEKLFF; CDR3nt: TGTGCCAGCAGTTATGCGGGACGGCGTAATGAAAAACTGTTTTTT
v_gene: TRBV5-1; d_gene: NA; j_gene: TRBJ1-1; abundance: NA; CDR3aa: CASSTNRKTNTEAFF; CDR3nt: TGCGCCAGCAGCACTAACAGGAAAACGAACACTGAAGCTTTCTTT
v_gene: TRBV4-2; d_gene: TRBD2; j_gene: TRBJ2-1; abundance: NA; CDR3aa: CASSQGPSGGYNEQFF; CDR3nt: TGTGCCAGCAGCCAAGGACCCAGCGGGGGGTACAATGAGCAGTTCTTC
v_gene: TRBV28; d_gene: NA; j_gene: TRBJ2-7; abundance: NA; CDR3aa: CASSFQNYEQYF; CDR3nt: TGTGCCAGCAGTTTCCAAAACTACGAGCAGTACTTC
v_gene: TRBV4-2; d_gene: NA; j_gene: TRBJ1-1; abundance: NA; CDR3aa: CASSQDPREAFF; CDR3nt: TGTGCCAGCAGCCAAGATCCCAGGGAAGCTTTCTTT
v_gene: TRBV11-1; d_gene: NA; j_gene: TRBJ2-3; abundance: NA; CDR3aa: CVSSLAGDTQYF; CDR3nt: TGTGTCAGCAGCTTAGCCGGGGATACGCAGTATTTT
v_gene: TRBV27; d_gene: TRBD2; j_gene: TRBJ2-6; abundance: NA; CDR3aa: CASSLRGGREAHSGANVLTF; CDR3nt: TGTGCCAGCAGTTTAAGGGGGGGGCGGGAGGCCCACTCTGGGGCCAACGTCCTGACTTTC
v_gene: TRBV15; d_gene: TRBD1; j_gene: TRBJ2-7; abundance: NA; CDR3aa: CATSQGTGSYEQYF; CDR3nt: TGTGCCACCAGTCAAGGGACAGGTTCCTACGAGCAGTACTTC
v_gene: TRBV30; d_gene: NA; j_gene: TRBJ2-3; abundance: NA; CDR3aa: CASQPEADTQYF; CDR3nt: TGTGCCTCGCAGCCGGAGGCAGATACGCAGTATTTT
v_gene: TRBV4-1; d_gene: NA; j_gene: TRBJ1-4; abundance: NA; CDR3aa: CASRGQKGYEKLFF; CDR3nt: TGCGCCAGCAGAGGACAGAAGGGGTATGAAAAACTGTTTTTT
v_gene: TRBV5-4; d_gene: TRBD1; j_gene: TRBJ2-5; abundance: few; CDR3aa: CASSRDSQETQYF; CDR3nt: TGTGCCAGCAGCCGGGACAGCCAAGAGACCCAGTACTTC
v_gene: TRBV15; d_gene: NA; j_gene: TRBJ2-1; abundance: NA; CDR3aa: CATSREGDQGWQYNEQFF; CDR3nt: TGTGCCACCAGCAGAGAAGGGGACCAGGGGTGGCAGTACAATGAGCAGTTCTTC
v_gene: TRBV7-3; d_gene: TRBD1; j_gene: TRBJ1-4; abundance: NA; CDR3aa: CASSLRADRVPLNEKLFF; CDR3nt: TGTGCCAGCAGCTTAAGGGCGGACAGGGTCCCCCTAAATGAAAAACTGTTTTTT
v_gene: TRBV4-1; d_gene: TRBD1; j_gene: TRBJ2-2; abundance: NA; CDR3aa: CASSQRTGDTGELFF; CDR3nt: TGCGCCAGCAGCCAGAGGACAGGGGACACCGGGGAGCTGTTTTTT
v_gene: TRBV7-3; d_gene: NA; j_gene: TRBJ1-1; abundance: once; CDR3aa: CASSFTETTEAFF; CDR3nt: TGTGCCAGCAGCTTTACGGAGACCACTGAAGCTTTCTTT
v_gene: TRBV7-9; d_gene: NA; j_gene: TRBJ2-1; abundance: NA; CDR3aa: CASSLGGHNEQFF; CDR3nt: TGTGCCAGCAGCTTAGGCGGGCACAATGAGCAGTTCTTC
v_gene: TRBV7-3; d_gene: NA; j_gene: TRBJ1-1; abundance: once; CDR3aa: CASSLIAGLTEAFF; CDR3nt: TGTGCCAGCAGCTTAATTGCAGGGCTCACTGAAGCTTTCTTT
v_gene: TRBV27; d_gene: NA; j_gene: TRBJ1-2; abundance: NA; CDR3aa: CASSLRGYGYTF; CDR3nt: TGTGCCAGCAGTTTACGAGGGTACGGCTACACCTTC
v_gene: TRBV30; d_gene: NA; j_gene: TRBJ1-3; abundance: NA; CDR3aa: CAWTQTGTLPSGNTIYF; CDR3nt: TGTGCCTGGACCCAGACCGGGACACTTCCCTCTGGAAACACCATATATTTT
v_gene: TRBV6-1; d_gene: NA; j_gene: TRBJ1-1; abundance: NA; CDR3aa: CASSEAGQKGAEAFF; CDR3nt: TGTGCCAGCAGTGAAGCTGGACAGAAGGGGGCTGAAGCTTTCTTT
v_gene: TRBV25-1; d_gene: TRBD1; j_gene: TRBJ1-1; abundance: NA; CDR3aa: CASARTGESEAFF; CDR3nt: TGTGCCAGCGCCCGGACAGGGGAATCCGAAGCTTTCTTT
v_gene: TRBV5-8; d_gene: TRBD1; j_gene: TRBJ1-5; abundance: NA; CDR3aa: CASSLGQGAQPQHF; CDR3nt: TGTGCCAGCAGCCTAGGACAGGGGGCCCAGCCCCAGCATTTT
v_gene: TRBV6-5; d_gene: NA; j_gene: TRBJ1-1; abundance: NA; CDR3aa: CASSLGRAGGNTEAFF; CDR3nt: TGTGCCAGCAGTTTGGGCCGGGCGGGGGGGAACACTGAAGCTTTCTTT
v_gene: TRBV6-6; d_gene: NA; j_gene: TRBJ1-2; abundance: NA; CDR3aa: CASRKGGNYGYTF; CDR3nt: TGTGCCAGCAGGAAAGGGGGAAACTATGGCTACACCTTC
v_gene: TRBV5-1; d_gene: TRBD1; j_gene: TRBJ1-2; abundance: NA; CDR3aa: CASSWTGTGYDGYTF; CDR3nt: TGCGCCAGCAGCTGGACCGGGACAGGGTACGATGGCTACACCTTC
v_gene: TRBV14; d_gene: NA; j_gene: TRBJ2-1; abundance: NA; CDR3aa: CASSQVSGDEQFF; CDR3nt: TGTGCCAGCAGCCAAGTCAGCGGCGATGAGCAGTTCTTC
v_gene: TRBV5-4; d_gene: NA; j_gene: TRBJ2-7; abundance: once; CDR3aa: CASSSLAEQYF; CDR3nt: TGTGCCAGCAGCTCCCTGGCCGAGCAGTACTTC
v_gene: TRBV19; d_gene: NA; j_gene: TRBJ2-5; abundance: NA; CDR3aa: CASSPSYQETQYF; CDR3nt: TGTGCCAGTAGCCCCTCTTACCAAGAGACCCAGTACTTC
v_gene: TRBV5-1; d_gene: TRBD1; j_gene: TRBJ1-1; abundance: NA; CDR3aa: CASSLAPQGGEAFF; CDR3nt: TGCGCCAGCAGCTTGGCGCCACAGGGGGGAGAAGCTTTCTTT
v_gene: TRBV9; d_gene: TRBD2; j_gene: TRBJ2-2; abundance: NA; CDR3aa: CASSNLAGNTGELFF; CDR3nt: TGTGCCAGCAGCAATCTAGCGGGAAACACCGGGGAGCTGTTTTTT
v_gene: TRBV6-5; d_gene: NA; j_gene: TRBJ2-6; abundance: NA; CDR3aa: CASSPQGSGANVLTF; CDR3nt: TGTGCCAGCAGCCCACAGGGTTCCGGGGCCAACGTCCTGACTTTC
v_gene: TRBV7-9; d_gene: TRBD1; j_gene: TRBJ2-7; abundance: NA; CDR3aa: CASSGDRGRSYEQYF; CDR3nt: TGTGCCAGCAGCGGAGACAGGGGCCGTTCCTACGAGCAGTACTTC
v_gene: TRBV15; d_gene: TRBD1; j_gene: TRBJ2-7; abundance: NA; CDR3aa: CATSRVGGTGDEQYF; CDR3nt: TGTGCCACCAGCAGAGTGGGCGGGACAGGGGATGAGCAGTACTTC
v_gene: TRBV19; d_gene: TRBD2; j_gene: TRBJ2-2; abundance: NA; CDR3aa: CASNQDRIGLAANTGELFF; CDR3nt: TGTGCCAGTAACCAGGACAGGATAGGACTAGCGGCGAACACCGGGGAGCTGTTTTTT
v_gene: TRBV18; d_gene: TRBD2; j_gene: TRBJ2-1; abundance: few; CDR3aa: CASSLGLAGGDPYNEQFF; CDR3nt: TGTGCCAGCTCACTGGGACTAGCGGGAGGAGACCCCTACAATGAGCAGTTCTTC